These 25 T cell receptor beta chains were all obtained from the same sample, sequenced in a study of tumor-infiltrating lymphocytes in oesophageal squamous cell carcinoma. Each CDR3 protein is one row after TCRdb ran MiXCR on the PCR reads. The table has roughly 21,000 distinct CDR3 sequences, more than 30% seen once; the top ten hold less than 45%. Sequencing was done on a sample of esophageal tumor tissue. The receptors were gathered from a male donor with esophageal squamous cell carcinoma.

As to this clonotype: At one boundary the junction diverges from the germline segment, which might be a read error. The rearrangement uses TRBV7-2 and TRBJ2-1, with D unresolved. Germline CDR1 is SGHTA and CDR2 is FQGNSA. This CDR3 region has 13 residues. The DNA for the CDR3 is TGTGCCAGCAGCCCAACGAAGGCCTACGAGCAATTCTTC. Protein sequence: CASSPTKAYEQFF.

This clonotype was found many times. The chain is built from TRBV20-1 and TRBJ2-1; 12 bases match TRBD2. CDR3 length: 12 residues. The junction had 1 base not matched to a gene; V was cut back by 4 bases and J by 9 bases. Germline CDR1 and CDR2: DFQATT and SNEGSKA (reference sequence). The DNA for the CDR3 is TGCAGTGCTACTAGCGGGGGGGGTGAGCAGTTCTTC. This encodes CSATSGGGEQFF.

The V gene is TRBV7-9, the J gene TRBJ1-6, with TRBD1 as a possible D gene (6 bases). V lost 5 bases and J 8 bases, leaving 13 bases between the germline ends. This CDR3 comprises 14 residues. The germline gives CDR1 SEHNR, CDR2 FQNEAQ (reference sequence). CDR3 sequence (DNA): TGTGCCAGCAGCCCTCGACAGGCAGATTCACCCCTCCACTTT. It codes for CASSPRQADSPLHF.

The chain recombines TRBV11-3 with TRBJ2-3; D is unresolved. Germline CDR1 reads SGHNT; CDR2 reads YENEEA. The V and J ends lost 0 bases and 0 bases respectively, with 1 base between them. The CDR3 is 13 amino acids. The CDR3 loop reads CASSLDSTDTQYF. The CDR3 DNA is TGTGCCAGCAGCTTAGACAGCACAGATACGCAGTATTTT. The complete variable domain, with remaining parts taken from reference TRBV11-3 and TRBJ2-3, reads EAGVVQSPRYKIIEKKQPVAFWCNPISGHNTLYWYLQNLGQGPELLIRYENEEAVDDSQLPKDRFSAERLKGVDSTLKIQPAELGDSAVYLCASSLDSTDTQYFGPGTRLTVL.

This chain connects TRBV5-1 to TRBJ2-4; possibly TRBD2 for D (5 bases). Germline CDR1 and CDR2: SGHRS and YFSETQ. CDR3 length: 16 amino acids. V dropped 0 bases and J dropped 0 bases, with 10 bases sitting between them. CDR3 DNA sequence: TGCGCCAGCAGCTTGGGGAGCGGACTAGCCAAAAACATTCAGTACTTC. Translated: CASSLGSGLAKNIQYF.

With respect to this clonotype: This CDR3 is missing its conserved last phenylalanine or tryptophan, likely due to a read error. The limits of the CDR3 on the DNA are not certain, so only TCRdb's listed CDR3 is given. CDR3 in amino acids: CASSLSGEETQYFGA. The chain uses TRBV7-6 and TRBJ2-6; TRBD1 was called by the table and not checked on the DNA. From germline, CDR1 is SGHVS and CDR2 FNYEAQ. The CDR3 length is 15 residues, termini included.

This chain joins TRBV7-3 and TRBJ2-3; D possibly corresponds to TRBD1 (7 bases). The CDR3 extends over 15 amino acids. Germline V gives CDR1 SGHTA, CDR2 FQGTGA. Deletions cut 4 bases from V and 6 bases from J, with 17 bases between. Written as DNA, the CDR3 is TGTGCCAGCAGCTCAAGGACAGGAGGGGGGGATACGCAGTATTTT. It specifies CASSSRTGGGDTQYF. Supplemented by reference TRBV7-3 and TRBJ2-3, the full variable domain reads GAGVSQTPSNKVTEKGKYVELRCDPISGHTALYWYRQSLGQGPEFLIYFQGTGAADDSGLPNDRFFAVRPEGSVSTLKIQRTERGDSAVYLCASSSRTGGGDTQYFGPGTRLTVL.

The chain carries TRBV12-3 or TRBV12-4 and TRBJ2-5; 7 nucleotides agree with TRBD2. This CDR3 region has 15 residues. Trimming cost V 4 bases and J 3 bases; bases outside gene matches: 8. As DNA, the CDR3 is TGTGCCAGCAGTTCAGGGACTATCGAAAAAGAGACCCAGTACTTC. This codes for CASSSGTIEKETQYF.

The chain carries TRBV6-8 and TRBJ2-4; perhaps D is TRBD1 or TRBD2 (5 bases each). This CDR3 spans 17 amino acids. With 4 bases removed from V and 0 bases from J, the gap between germline ends came to 16 bases. CDR1 is MNHGY and CDR2 is SAAAGT in the germline V gene. The CDR3 region is CASSSGRVNLAKNIQYF. The CDR3 bases are TGTGCCAGCAGTTCGGGACGGGTGAATCTAGCCAAAAACATTCAGTACTTC.

This clonotype was found many times. The chain uses TRBV19 and TRBJ1-6; D is possibly TRBD1 (6 bases). CDR3 length equals 14 residues. CDR1 and CDR2 (germline): LNHDA, SQIVND (reference sequence). The V and J ends lost 10 bases and 10 bases respectively, with 20 bases between them. The CDR3 DNA follows: TGTGCCACCGACGATACAGGGCAACGCTCACCCCTCCACTTT. It codes for CATDDTGQRSPLHF.

V and J are TRBV4-2 and TRBJ1-1, with 12 bases fitting TRBD1. Germline V lookup: CDR1 LGHNA, CDR2 YNFKEQ. Trimming took 2 bases from V and 1 from J; bases not matched to a gene: 2. This CDR3 spans 16 amino acids. Written as DNA, the CDR3 is TGTGCCAGCAGCCAAAGGGACAGGGGGCCGAACACTGAAGCTTTCTTT. This encodes CASSQRDRGPNTEAFF.

This rearrangement joins TRBV7-3 to TRBJ2-5; no clear D gene. The J call is doubtful: the DNA matches TRBJ2-1 better. The CDR3 has 12 residues. Germline V gives CDR1 SGHTA, CDR2 FQGTGA. CDR3 in amino acids: CASSPTSGEQFF. CDR3 DNA sequence: TGTGCCAGCAGCCCAACAAGTGGTGAGCAGTTCTTC.

Within the sample, this clonotype is medium-sized. This sequence joins TRBV7-3 and TRBJ1-1, with D possibly being TRBD1 (5 bases). The CDR3 runs 13 residues. The germline V gene has CDR1 SGHTA and CDR2 FQGTGA. Deletions cut 3 bases from V and 5 bases from J, with 10 bases between. CDR3 DNA sequence: TGTGCCAGCAGCTTTGGGGGGGGGACTGAAGCTTTCTTT. It specifies CASSFGGGTEAFF.

In regard to this clonotype: A much larger clonotype is one base distant, so this may be a read error. V is TRBV2 and J is TRBJ2-1; D gene uncertain. The germline gives CDR1 SNHLY, CDR2 FYNNEI. The germline V and J ends were trimmed by 4 bases and 13 bases, with 17 bases remaining between them. This CDR3 spans 13 amino acids. The CDR3 DNA reads TGTGCCAGCAGTGGGTCCGTGTCGGAGACCCAGTTCTTC. Translation gives CASSGSVSETQFF.

The sample holds many counts of this clonotype. This chain connects TRBV2 to TRBJ2-1, with D tentatively TRBD1 (5 bases). V was cut by 3 bases and J by 2 bases, with 11 bases left in between. Looked up from germline, CDR1 is SNHLY and CDR2 is FYNNEI. The CDR3 contains 15 residues. CDR3 protein: CASSEGLQAYNEQFF. In DNA, the CDR3 is TGTGCCAGCAGTGAGGGTCTACAGGCCTACAATGAGCAGTTCTTC.

The chain carries TRBV9 and TRBJ2-1; TRBD2 aligns across 11 bases. From germline, CDR1 is SGDLS and CDR2 YYNGEE. The CDR3 covers 18 residues. V gave up 0 bases and J gave up 2 bases; unmatched junction bases: 7. CDR3 DNA sequence: TGTGCCAGCAGCGTAGGAACTAGCGGGGGCCGGACCTACAATGAGCAGTTCTTC. The encoded protein is CASSVGTSGGRTYNEQFF.

This clonotype was counted ten times or more. This chain links TRBV24-1 with TRBJ2-7; unclear D gene. Germline CDR1 reads KGHDR; CDR2 reads SFDVKD. The CDR3 covers 13 residues. V was pared by 4 bases and J by 3 bases, with 9 bases between. As DNA, the CDR3 is TGTGCCACCAGTGACCTGAGAAGCTACGAGCAGTACTTC. Its protein product is CATSDLRSYEQYF.

Relative to its sample, this clonotype is large. Possible read error: a much larger clone is one base away. The chain has TRBV6-1 and TRBJ2-7; 8 positions match TRBD2. After removal of 8 bases from V and 7 bases from J, the junction contained 10 bases not matched to a gene. CDR3 length equals 13 residues. Per the germline V gene, CDR1 is MNHNS and CDR2 is SASEGT. Written as DNA, the CDR3 is TGTGCCAGCTCCGGGGGGGCCGATAATGAGCAGTACTTC. Translating gives CASSGGADNEQYF.

V and J are TRBV11-2 and TRBJ2-3; D is possibly TRBD1 or TRBD2 (7 bases each). CDR3 length: 15 residues. V lost 7 bases, J lost 1 base, and 15 bases lay in between. Germline values: CDR1 SGHAT, CDR2 FQNNGV. CDR3 bases: TGTGCCAGCACCCCAGGGGGGGGGGGCACAGATACGCAGTATTTT. This codes for CASTPGGGGTDTQYF.

The chain combines TRBV12-3 or TRBV12-4 with TRBJ2-1; 9 positions match TRBD1. The J call may be in error: the DNA end matches TRBJ1-2 better. This CDR3 contains 13 residues. DNA for the CDR3: TGTGCCAGCAGTTTGGAGGACAGGGGCGGCTACACCTTC. The encoded protein is CASSLEDRGGYTF.

A word on this clonotype: At one boundary the junction diverges from the germline segment, which might be a read error. The chain is built from TRBV7-6 and TRBJ2-6; weak D call: TRBD2 (6 bases). The DNA matches TRBJ2-5 better at its end, which makes the J call doubtful. The V gene's germline CDR1 is SGHVS and CDR2 FNYEAQ. This CDR3 has 15 residues. CDR3 coding DNA: TGTGCTAGCAGCTTAACGGGGGTCCTACAAGAGACCCAGTACTTC. Amino acid sequence: CASSLTGVLQETQYF.

This clonotype was detected only a few times. This could be a read error, since a much larger clone is one nucleotide away. V is TRBV19 and J is TRBJ2-1; 8 bases agree with TRBD1. CDR3 size: 15 residues. V trimming: 1 base; J trimming: 10 bases; junction bases outside the gene matches: 9. Germline V gene sequence: CDR1 LNHDA, CDR2 SQIVND (reference sequence). The DNA of the CDR3 is TGTGCCAGTAGTATAGGGACAGGGAGTCCCCACGAGCAGTTCTTC. It codes for CASSIGTGSPHEQFF.

This clonotype appeared many times. CDR3 in amino acids: CASSQERGQNTEAFF. DNA for the CDR3: TGCGCCAGCAGCCAAGAACGGGGACAGAACACTGAAGCTTTCTTT. This chain uses TRBV4-1 with TRBJ1-1; a possible D gene is TRBD1 (6 bases). The CDR3 contains 15 residues. The V gene's germline CDR1 is MGHRA and CDR2 YSYEKL. Between the trimmed V and J ends, which lost 0 bases and 1 base, there was a span of 9 bases.

In its sample, this clonotype ranks as medium-sized. The genes are TRBV7-3 and TRBJ1-1, with TRBD1 as a possible D gene (6 bases). The V end lost 2 bases, the J end lost 4 bases, and 8 bases lay between the germline ends. Per germline, CDR1 SGHTA and CDR2 FQGTGA. This CDR3 contains 13 residues. The CDR3 loop is CASSLDRLTEAFF. CDR3 sequence (DNA): TGTGCCAGCAGCTTAGACAGGCTCACTGAAGCTTTCTTT. The complete variable domain, with remaining parts taken from reference TRBV7-3 and TRBJ1-1, reads GAGVSQTPSNKVTEKGKYVELRCDPISGHTALYWYRQSLGQGPEFLIYFQGTGAADDSGLPNDRFFAVRPEGSVSTLKIQRTERGDSAVYLCASSLDRLTEAFFGQGTRLTVV.

The CDR3 loop is CASSLSGTAGEVKTQYF. Here the CDR3 DNA reads TGTGCCAGCAGTTTATCCGGAACGGCAGGGGAGGTGAAGACCCAGTACTTC. This chain uses TRBV28 with TRBJ2-5; perhaps D is TRBD1 or TRBD2 (6 bases each). Deletions cut 1 base from V and 6 bases from J, with 21 bases between. The CDR3 has 17 residues. Germline V gene data show CDR1 as MDHEN and CDR2 as SYDVKM.